The 16 T cell receptor beta chains below were found in one sample sequenced in a study of post-analysis software for immune sequencing data. Study-wide findings and caveats: Four to six TRBV segments were more frequent in patients than controls; TRBV5-6, TRBV5-1 and TRBV20-1 belonged to this group.

Unique molecular identifiers were present in the TCR beta cDNA libraries. TCRdb fed the PCR reads into MiXCR, producing one record per CDR3 protein. The repertoire holds hundreds of thousands of distinct CDR3 sequences, with 55% to 70% as singletons. No antigen has been identified for these receptors. Sequencing was performed on blood. Every receptor here comes from a girl aged 2-15 years with multiple sclerosis.

V and J are TRBV10-3 and TRBJ2-7, with a tentative D call TRBD2 (6 bases). CDR3 length: 13 amino acids. V was shortened by 4 bases and J by 4 bases, with 11 bases between the two germline ends. Germline values: CDR1 ENHRY, CDR2 SYGVKD. CDR3: CAISAGAGYEQYF. DNA of the CDR3: TGTGCCATCAGTGCCGGGGCGGGGTACGAGCAGTACTTC.

This clonotype was counted a single time. The chain links TRBV2 to TRBJ2-7; a possible D gene is TRBD2 (7 bases). Germline lookup yields CDR1 SNHLY and CDR2 FYNNEI. The CDR3 is 13 residues long. V was shortened by 6 bases and J by 4 bases, with 13 bases between the two germline ends. The CDR3 loop is CASSPKGGYEQYF. The CDR3 coding sequence is TGTGCCAGCAGCCCTAAGGGGGGGTACGAGCAGTACTTC. Based on the CDR3 plus reference TRBV2 and TRBJ2-7, the full variable domain is EPEVTQTPSHQVTQMGQEVILRCVPISNHLYFYWYRQILGQKVEFLVSFYNNEISEKSEIFDDQFSVERPDGSNFTLKIRSTKLEDSAMYFCASSPKGGYEQYFGPGTRLTVT.

The rearrangement links TRBV27 to TRBJ2-7; D ambiguous. Germline V gene sequence: CDR1 MNHEY, CDR2 SMNVEV (reference sequence). The CDR3 covers 15 residues. V was cut by 5 bases and J by 2 bases, with 16 bases left in between. The CDR3, as DNA: TGTGCCAGCAGTCTCCTCGCCGGTACCACCTACGAGCAGTACTTC. Translation gives CASSLLAGTTYEQYF.

The V and J genes are TRBV29-1 and TRBJ2-3; a possible D gene is TRBD1 (5 bases). CDR1 and CDR2 from the germline V gene are SQVTM and ANQGSEA. V lost 3 bases and J lost 2, with 12 bases in between. The CDR3 spans 14 residues. The CDR3 here is CSVEKGLLTDTQYF. The DNA for the CDR3 is TGCAGCGTTGAGAAGGGGCTTCTCACAGATACGCAGTATTTT.

The rearrangement uses TRBV7-2 and TRBJ2-7; 7 bases agree with TRBD2. From germline, CDR1 is SGHTA and CDR2 FQGNSA. The CDR3 contains 15 residues. The V gene end was trimmed by 4 bases and the J gene end by 7 bases; junction bases not matched to a gene: 13. CDR3 protein: CASSSRTSRSAEQYF. CDR3 sequence (DNA): TGTGCCAGCAGCTCAAGGACTAGTAGGTCAGCTGAGCAGTACTTC.

Written as DNA, the CDR3 is TGCGCCAGCAGCTCGGGACCAGCGGGAGGGGCAGATACGCAGTATTTT. Its translation: CASSSGPAGGADTQYF. This chain uses TRBV5-1 with TRBJ2-3, with TRBD2 matching 10 bases. This CDR3 spans 16 amino acids. Germline trimming cut 3 bases from V and 4 bases from J; bases unmatched to any gene: 8. Germline V gene sequence: CDR1 SGHRS, CDR2 YFSETQ.

The table lists this clonotype with a few counts. This CDR3 reads CASSLGAGTNFYNEQFF. DNA of the CDR3: TGCGCCAGCAGCTTGGGAGCGGGAACCAACTTCTACAATGAGCAGTTCTTC. The chain carries TRBV5-1 and TRBJ2-1; 7 positions agree with TRBD2. Trimming at V came to 0 bases and at J to 3 bases, leaving 9 bases not matched to a gene. Germline CDR1 SGHRS, CDR2 YFSETQ. The CDR3 spans 17 residues.

This clonotype turned up a few times. The V gene is TRBV20-1, the J gene TRBJ2-3; 11 nucleotides align to TRBD2. The CDR3 has 17 amino acids. V lost 4 bases to trimming and J lost 0 bases; unmatched junction nucleotides: 9. Germline CDR1 reads DFQATT; CDR2 reads SNEGSKA (reference sequence). DNA of the CDR3: TGCAGTGCTATTGGGACTAGCGGACTACCTAGCACAGATACGCAGTATTTT. Its translation: CSAIGTSGLPSTDTQYF.

This chain links TRBV12-3 or TRBV12-4 with TRBJ1-2; D unresolved. The CDR3 length is 13 residues. Trimming stripped 3 bases from V and 2 bases from J, with 7 bases between. The CDR3 DNA reads TGTGCCAGCAGTTTTGGGAGCAACTATGGCTACACCTTC. It translates to CASSFGSNYGYTF.

The chain is built from TRBV29-1 and TRBJ1-1; no firm D call. Per germline, CDR1 SQVTM and CDR2 ANQGSEA. V lost 8 bases and J 1 base, leaving 17 bases between the germline ends. There are 14 residues in the CDR3. The CDR3 bases are TGCAGCCTAGGGTATGACCTACCGAACACTGAAGCTTTCTTT. Its protein is CSLGYDLPNTEAFF.

This chain connects TRBV10-1 to TRBJ2-7, with a tentative D call TRBD1 (5 bases). The V end was cut by 6 bases, the J end by 2 bases, with 11 bases between. The CDR3 spans 13 residues. Germline V gene data show CDR1 as WNHNN and CDR2 as SYGVQD (reference sequence). Written as DNA, the CDR3 is TGCGCCAGCAGAGTACAGGCAACCTACGAGCAGTACTTC. This encodes CASRVQATYEQYF.

V gene TRBV7-9 combines with J gene TRBJ2-1, with TRBD2 identical over 13 bases. Germline V CDR1 and CDR2: SEHNR, FQNEAQ (reference sequence). CDR3 size: 15 residues. V lost 3 bases, J lost 10 bases, and 6 bases stayed unmatched. CDR3 bases: TGTGCCAGCAGCTTGGGACTAGCGGGACAAGAGGAGCAGTTCTTC. This codes for CASSLGLAGQEEQFF.

The V and J genes are TRBV20-1 and TRBJ2-4; D assignment may be TRBD1 or TRBD2 (5 bases each). V was pared by 3 bases and J by 13 bases, with 16 bases between. Germline V gene lookup returns CDR1 DFQATT and CDR2 SNEGSKA (reference sequence). The CDR3 covers 12 residues. The CDR3 region is CSASALGEGQYF. DNA of the CDR3: TGCAGTGCTAGTGCCCTCGGAGAGGGGCAGTACTTC.

The CDR3 loop reads CAISESPRLAGERSSYNEQFF. In nucleotides, the CDR3 is TGTGCCATCAGTGAGTCGCCCCGACTAGCGGGAGAAAGGAGCTCCTACAATGAGCAGTTCTTC. The J gene is TRBJ2-1, the V gene TRBV10-3; 12 bases fit TRBD2. The CDR3 contains 21 residues. The ends lost 0 bases at V and 0 bases at J; junction bases unmatched: 12. CDR1 ENHRY and CDR2 SYGVKD come from the germline V gene.

The V and J genes are TRBV12-3 or TRBV12-4 and TRBJ2-1; D remains unclear. Trimming cost V 5 bases and J 4 bases, with 6 bases left between them. CDR3 length: 12 residues. The CDR3 here is CASSGQYNEQFF. The CDR3 DNA reads as TGTGCCAGCAGTGGGCAGTACAATGAGCAGTTCTTC.

This clonotype was detected only a few times. This chain connects TRBV6-2 or TRBV6-3 to TRBJ2-5; tentatively, D is TRBD1 or TRBD2 (6 bases each). The CDR3 totals 13 residues. Germline V gene data show CDR1 as MNHEY and CDR2 as SVGEGT. Trimming stripped 2 bases from V and 5 bases from J, with 9 bases between. In DNA form, the CDR3 reads TGTGCCAGCAGTTACGGGGGGCTGGAGACCCAGTACTTC. Its protein is CASSYGGLETQYF.